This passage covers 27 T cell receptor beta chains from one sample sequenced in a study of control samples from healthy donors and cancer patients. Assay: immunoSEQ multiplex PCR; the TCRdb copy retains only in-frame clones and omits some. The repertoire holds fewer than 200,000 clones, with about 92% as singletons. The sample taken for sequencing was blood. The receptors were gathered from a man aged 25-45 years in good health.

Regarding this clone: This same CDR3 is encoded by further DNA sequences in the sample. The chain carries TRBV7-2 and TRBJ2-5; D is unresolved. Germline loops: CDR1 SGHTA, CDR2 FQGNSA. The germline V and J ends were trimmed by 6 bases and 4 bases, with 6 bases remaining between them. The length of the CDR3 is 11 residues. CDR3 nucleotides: TGTGCCAGCAGTCCCTTAGAGACCCAGTACTTC. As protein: CASSPLETQYF.

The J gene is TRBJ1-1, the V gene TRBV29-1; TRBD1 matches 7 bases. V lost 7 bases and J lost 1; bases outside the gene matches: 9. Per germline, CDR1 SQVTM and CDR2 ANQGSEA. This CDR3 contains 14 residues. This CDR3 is CSGLAGGPNTEAFF. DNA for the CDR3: TGCAGCGGGTTGGCAGGGGGACCGAACACTGAAGCTTTCTTT.

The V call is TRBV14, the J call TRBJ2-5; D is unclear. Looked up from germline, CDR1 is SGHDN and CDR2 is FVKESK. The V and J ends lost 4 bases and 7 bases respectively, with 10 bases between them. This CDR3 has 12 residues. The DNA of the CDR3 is TGTGCCAGCAGCCTGACATCGGGGACCCAGTACTTC. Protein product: CASSLTSGTQYF. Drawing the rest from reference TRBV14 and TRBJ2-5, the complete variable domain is EAGVTQFPSHSVIEKGQTVTLRCDPISGHDNLYWYRRVMGKEIKFLLHFVKESKQDESGMPNNRFLAERTGGTYSTLKVQPAELEDSGVYFCASSLTSGTQYFGPGTRLLVL.

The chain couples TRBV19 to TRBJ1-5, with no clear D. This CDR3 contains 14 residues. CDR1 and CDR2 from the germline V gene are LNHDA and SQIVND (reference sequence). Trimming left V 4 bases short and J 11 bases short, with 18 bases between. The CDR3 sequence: CASSTQTDVRAQHF. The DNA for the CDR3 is TGTGCCAGTAGTACCCAGACGGACGTAAGGGCCCAGCATTTT.

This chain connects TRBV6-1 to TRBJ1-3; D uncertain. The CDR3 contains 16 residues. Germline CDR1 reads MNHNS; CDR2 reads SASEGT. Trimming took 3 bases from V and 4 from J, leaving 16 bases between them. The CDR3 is CASSDVGGPRGNTIYF. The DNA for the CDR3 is TGTGCCAGCAGTGATGTAGGAGGGCCAAGGGGAAACACCATATATTTT.

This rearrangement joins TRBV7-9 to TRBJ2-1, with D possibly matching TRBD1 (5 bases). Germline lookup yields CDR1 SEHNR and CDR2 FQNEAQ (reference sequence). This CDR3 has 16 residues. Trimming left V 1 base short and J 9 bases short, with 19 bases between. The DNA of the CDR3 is TGTGCCAGCAGCTTAGACGGCGATAGGCAGGGTGTTGAGCAGTTCTTC. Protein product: CASSLDGDRQGVEQFF.

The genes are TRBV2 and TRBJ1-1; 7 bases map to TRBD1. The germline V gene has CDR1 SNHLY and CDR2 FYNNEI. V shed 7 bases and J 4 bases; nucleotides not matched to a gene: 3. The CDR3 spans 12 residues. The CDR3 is CASKQGSTEAFF. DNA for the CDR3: TGTGCCAGCAAACAGGGGAGCACTGAAGCTTTCTTT.

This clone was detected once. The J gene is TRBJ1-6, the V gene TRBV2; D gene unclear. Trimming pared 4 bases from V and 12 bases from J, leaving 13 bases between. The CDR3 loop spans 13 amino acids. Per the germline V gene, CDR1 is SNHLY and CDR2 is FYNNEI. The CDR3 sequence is CASSAPGDKPLHF. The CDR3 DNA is TGTGCCAGCAGTGCTCCAGGAGATAAACCCCTCCACTTT.

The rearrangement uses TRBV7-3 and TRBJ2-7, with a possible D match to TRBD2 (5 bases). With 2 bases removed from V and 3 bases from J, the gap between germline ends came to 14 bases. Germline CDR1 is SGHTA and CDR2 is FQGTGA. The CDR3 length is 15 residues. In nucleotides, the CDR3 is TGTGCCAGCAGCTTATACAGCGGCCCCAACTACGAGCAGTACTTC. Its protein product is CASSLYSGPNYEQYF.

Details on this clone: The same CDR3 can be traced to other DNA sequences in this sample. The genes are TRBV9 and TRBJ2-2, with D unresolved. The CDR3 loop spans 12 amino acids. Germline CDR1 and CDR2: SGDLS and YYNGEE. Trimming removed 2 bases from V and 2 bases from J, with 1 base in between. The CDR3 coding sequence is TGTGCCAGCAGCGTCAACACCGGGGAGCTGTTTTTT. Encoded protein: CASSVNTGELFF.

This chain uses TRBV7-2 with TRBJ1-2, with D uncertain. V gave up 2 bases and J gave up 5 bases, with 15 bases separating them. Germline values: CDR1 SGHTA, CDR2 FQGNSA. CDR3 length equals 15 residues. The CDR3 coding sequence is TGTGCCAGCAGCTTATCATTTATCGACGGTTATGGCTACACCTTC. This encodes CASSLSFIDGYGYTF. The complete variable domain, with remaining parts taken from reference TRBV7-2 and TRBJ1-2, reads GAGVSQSPSNKVTEKGKDVELRCDPISGHTALYWYRQSLGQGLEFLIYFQGNSAPDKSGLPSDRFSAERTGGSVSTLTIQRTQQEDSAVYLCASSLSFIDGYGYTFGSGTRLTVV.

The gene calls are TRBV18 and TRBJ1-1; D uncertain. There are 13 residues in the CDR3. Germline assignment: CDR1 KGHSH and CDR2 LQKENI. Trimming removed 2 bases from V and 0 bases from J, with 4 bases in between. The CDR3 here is CASSPDLNTEAFF. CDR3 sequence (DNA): TGTGCCAGCTCACCAGATTTGAACACTGAAGCTTTCTTT.

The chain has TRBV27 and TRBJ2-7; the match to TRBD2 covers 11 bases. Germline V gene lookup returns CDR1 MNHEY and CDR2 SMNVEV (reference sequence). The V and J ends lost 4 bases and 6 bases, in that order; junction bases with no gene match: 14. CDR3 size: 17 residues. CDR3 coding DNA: TGTGCCAGCAGTTCATATCCCTTAGCGGGAGGGCCTCGCGAGCAGTACTTC. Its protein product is CASSSYPLAGGPREQYF.

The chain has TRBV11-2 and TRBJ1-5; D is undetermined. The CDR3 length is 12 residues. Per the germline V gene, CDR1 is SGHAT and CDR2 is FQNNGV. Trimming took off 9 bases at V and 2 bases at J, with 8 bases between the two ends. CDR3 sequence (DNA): TGTGCCAGGTTACCGGGCAATCAGCCCCAGCATTTT. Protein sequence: CARLPGNQPQHF.

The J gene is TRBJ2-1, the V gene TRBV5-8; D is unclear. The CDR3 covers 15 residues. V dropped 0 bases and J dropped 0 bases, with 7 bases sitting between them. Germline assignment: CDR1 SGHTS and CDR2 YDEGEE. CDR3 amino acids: CASSLGLVSYNEQFF. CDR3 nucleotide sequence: TGTGCCAGCAGCTTGGGGCTAGTCTCCTACAATGAGCAGTTCTTC.

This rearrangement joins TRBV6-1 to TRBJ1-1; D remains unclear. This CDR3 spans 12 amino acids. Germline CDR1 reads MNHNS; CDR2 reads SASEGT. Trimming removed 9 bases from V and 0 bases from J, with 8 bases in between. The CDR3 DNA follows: TGTGCCAGTGCCCTCCTGAACACTGAAGCTTTCTTT. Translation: CASALLNTEAFF.

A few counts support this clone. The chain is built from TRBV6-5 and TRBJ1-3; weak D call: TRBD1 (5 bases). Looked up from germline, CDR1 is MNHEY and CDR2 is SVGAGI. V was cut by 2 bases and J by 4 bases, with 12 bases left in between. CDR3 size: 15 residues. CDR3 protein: CASSYGGVDGNTIYF. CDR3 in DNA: TGTGCCAGCAGTTACGGGGGGGTAGACGGAAACACCATATATTTT.

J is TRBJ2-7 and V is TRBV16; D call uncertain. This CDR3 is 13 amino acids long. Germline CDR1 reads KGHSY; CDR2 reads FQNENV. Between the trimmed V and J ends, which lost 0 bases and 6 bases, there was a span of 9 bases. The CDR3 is CASSQSWQSEQYF. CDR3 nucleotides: TGTGCCAGCAGCCAATCGTGGCAGAGCGAGCAGTACTTC.

CDR3 region: CASRTGQNYEQYF. The CDR3 DNA is TGTGCCAGCAGGACGGGACAGAACTACGAGCAGTACTTC. This chain connects TRBV7-9 to TRBJ2-7; 7 nucleotides align to TRBD1. Germline CDR1 SEHNR, CDR2 FQNEAQ (reference sequence). The CDR3 runs to 13 residues. The junction had 5 bases not matched to a gene; V was cut back by 6 bases and J by 3 bases.

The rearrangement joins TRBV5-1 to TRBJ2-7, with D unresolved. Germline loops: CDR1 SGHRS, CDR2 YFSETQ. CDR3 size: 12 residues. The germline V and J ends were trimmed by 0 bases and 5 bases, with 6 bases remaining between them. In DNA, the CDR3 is TGCGCCAGCAGCTTGGACCGGAACGAGCAGTACTTC. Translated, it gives CASSLDRNEQYF.

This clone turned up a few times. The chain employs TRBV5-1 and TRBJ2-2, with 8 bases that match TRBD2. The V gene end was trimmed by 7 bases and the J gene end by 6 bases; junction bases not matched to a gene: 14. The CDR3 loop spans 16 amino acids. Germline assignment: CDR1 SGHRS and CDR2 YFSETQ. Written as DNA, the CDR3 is TGCGCCAGCCGAAGGGGAGCGGGAGAGGGGGCCGGGGAGCTGTTTTTT. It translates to CASRRGAGEGAGELFF.

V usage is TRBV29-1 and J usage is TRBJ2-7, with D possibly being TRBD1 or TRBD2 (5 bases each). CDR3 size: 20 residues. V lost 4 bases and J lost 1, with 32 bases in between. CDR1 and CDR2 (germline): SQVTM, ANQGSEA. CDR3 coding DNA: TGCAGCGTTGCATATACCCCCGGGGCGCGCCTTTTGGATCGGTCCTACGAGCAGTACTTC. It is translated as CSVAYTPGARLLDRSYEQYF.

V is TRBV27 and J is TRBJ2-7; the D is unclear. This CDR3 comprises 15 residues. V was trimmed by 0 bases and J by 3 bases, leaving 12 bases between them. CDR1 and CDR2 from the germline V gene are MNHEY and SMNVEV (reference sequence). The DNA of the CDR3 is TGTGCCAGCAGTTTATCCGCGGACGCCTACTACGAGCAGTACTTC. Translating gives CASSLSADAYYEQYF.

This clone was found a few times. The CDR3 is CAWNQGPNEKLFF. For the CDR3, the DNA is TGTGCCTGGAATCAGGGCCCCAATGAAAAACTGTTTTTT. This chain links TRBV30 with TRBJ1-4, with D possibly TRBD1 on 5 matching bases. Trimming took 4 bases from V and 5 from J, leaving 11 bases between them. Germline CDR1 reads GTSNPN; CDR2 reads SVGIG (reference sequence). The CDR3 covers 13 residues.

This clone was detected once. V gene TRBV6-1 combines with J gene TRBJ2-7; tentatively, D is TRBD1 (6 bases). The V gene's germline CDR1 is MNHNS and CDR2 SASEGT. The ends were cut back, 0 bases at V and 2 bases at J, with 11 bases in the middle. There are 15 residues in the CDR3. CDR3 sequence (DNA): TGTGCCAGCAGTGAAGCGCCGACAGGAGCCTACGAGCAGTACTTC. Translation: CASSEAPTGAYEQYF.

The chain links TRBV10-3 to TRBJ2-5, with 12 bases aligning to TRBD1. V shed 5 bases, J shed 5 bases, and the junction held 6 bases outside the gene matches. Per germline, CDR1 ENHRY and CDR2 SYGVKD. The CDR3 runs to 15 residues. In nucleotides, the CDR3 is TGTGCCATCAGTTCCGGGACAGGGGGCGGGGAGACCCAGTACTTC. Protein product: CAISSGTGGGETQYF.

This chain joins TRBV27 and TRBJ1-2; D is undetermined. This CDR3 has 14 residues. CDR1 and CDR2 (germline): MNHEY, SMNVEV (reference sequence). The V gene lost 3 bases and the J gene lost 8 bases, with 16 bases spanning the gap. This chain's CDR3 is CASSFDREWRGYTF. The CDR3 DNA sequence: TGTGCCAGCAGTTTCGATAGGGAATGGAGGGGCTACACCTTC.